The next 25 T cell receptor beta chains were all read from a single sample in a study of blood T cells in healthy people across ages. A sample-barcoded 5' primer and a J-beta primer mix were used in a second PCR of about 6 to 11 cycles. TCRdb called the 5' RACE reads again in MiXCR, with one record for every CDR3 protein. The sample includes more than 650,000 distinct CDR3 sequences, around 25% seen only once; the top ten take 3%. These sequences were also reported in another study, on T cells of mothers and their children.

Sequencing was done on a sample of blood. Every receptor here comes from a boy aged 5-17 years in good health.

This clonotype has only a few counts. The chain recombines TRBV29-1 with TRBJ1-4; D is possibly TRBD1 (6 bases). V gave up 4 bases and J gave up 6 bases, with 9 bases separating them. The CDR3 is 12 amino acids. CDR1 is SQVTM and CDR2 is ANQGSEA in the germline V gene. The CDR3 bases are TGCAGCGTTGGGGGGGCGGATGAAAAACTGTTTTTT. Translated: CSVGGADEKLFF.

This clonotype was found many times. The gene calls are TRBV29-1 and TRBJ2-5, with 9 bases matching TRBD1. CDR1 is SQVTM and CDR2 is ANQGSEA in the germline V gene. The CDR3 runs 13 residues. The trim removed 4 bases at V and 4 bases at J, leaving 4 bases unmatched. The DNA for the CDR3 is TGCAGCGTTGCGGGACAGGGTGGAGAGACCCAGTACTTC. This encodes CSVAGQGGETQYF.

The chain recombines TRBV28 with TRBJ2-7; D uncertain. The CDR3 runs to 11 residues. Deletions cut 7 bases from V and 2 bases from J, with 6 bases between. The germline V gene encodes CDR1 MDHEN and CDR2 SYDVKM. The CDR3 coding sequence is TGTGCCAGCACCACCCCCTACGAGCAGTACTTC. Translating it yields CASTTPYEQYF.

The V gene is TRBV7-9, the J gene TRBJ1-3; no clear D. Germline V gene sequence: CDR1 SEHNR, CDR2 FQNEAQ (reference sequence). V gave up 1 base and J gave up 0 bases, with 10 bases separating them. The CDR3 sequence is 16 residues long. Here the CDR3 reads CASSLGKGLSGNTIYF. In DNA, the CDR3 is TGTGCCAGCAGCTTAGGCAAGGGCCTCTCTGGAAACACCATATATTTT. The full variable domain, rest sourced from reference TRBV7-9 and TRBJ1-3, is DTGVSQNPRHKITKRGQNVTFRCDPISEHNRLYWYRQTLGQGPEFLTYFQNEAQLEKSRLLSDRFSAERPKGSFSTLEIQRTEQGDSAMYLCASSLGKGLSGNTIYFGEGSWLTVV.

This clonotype was detected only a few times. The chain combines TRBV9 with TRBJ2-5; 8 nucleotides agree with TRBD2. The assigned J gene may be wrong: the sequence end matches TRBJ2-7 better. The length of the CDR3 is 15 residues. Germline values: CDR1 SGDLS, CDR2 YYNGEE. The CDR3 loop is CASSVQAGAVYEQYF. The CDR3 region has the DNA TGTGCCAGCAGCGTGCAAGCGGGGGCCGTATACGAGCAGTACTTC.

V and J are TRBV2 and TRBJ2-5; a possible D gene is TRBD2 (5 bases). Germline-derived CDR1 and CDR2 are SNHLY and FYNNEI. The CDR3 loop spans 12 amino acids. The V and J ends lost 7 bases and 4 bases respectively, with 10 bases between them. The CDR3 bases are TGTGCCAGCACCACGGGATCAGAGACCCAGTACTTC. Amino acids: CASTTGSETQYF. Supplemented by reference TRBV2 and TRBJ2-5, the full variable domain reads EPEVTQTPSHQVTQMGQEVILRCVPISNHLYFYWYRQILGQKVEFLVSFYNNEISEKSEIFDDQFSVERPDGSNFTLKIRSTKLEDSAMYFCASTTGSETQYFGPGTRLLVL.

The chain employs TRBV15 and TRBJ1-3; D gene ambiguous. CDR3 length equals 15 residues. In germline, CDR1 is LNHNV, CDR2 YYDKDF (reference sequence). V gave up 3 bases and J gave up 0 bases, with 9 bases separating them. The CDR3 DNA reads TGTGCCACCAGCAGGGAGGATTACTCTGGAAACACCATATATTTT. This translates into CATSREDYSGNTIYF.

J is TRBJ2-5 and V is TRBV12-5; D not resolved. Germline values: CDR1 LGHNT, CDR2 FRNRAP. The CDR3 runs to 17 residues. V shed 2 bases and J shed 2 bases, with 18 bases lying between them. CDR3 sequence (DNA): TGTGCTAGTGGTTTGCCAGACGAACGGGCAGAACAAGAGACCCAGTACTTC. As protein: CASGLPDERAEQETQYF.

V and J are TRBV28 and TRBJ2-5; TRBD2 matches 9 bases. The end of the DNA fits TRBJ2-1 better, so the J call may be wrong. This CDR3 comprises 17 residues. From germline, CDR1 is MDHEN and CDR2 SYDVKM. The CDR3 region has the DNA TGTGCCAGCAGTTTATTGCCTAGCGGGGCCGATAGAGATGAGCAGTTCTTC. It specifies CASSLLPSGADRDEQFF.

This clonotype occurred once. J is TRBJ2-5 and V is TRBV12-5; no definite D call. This CDR3 has 16 amino acids. The V end lost 1 base, the J end lost 4 bases, and 16 bases lay between the germline ends. Germline V CDR1 and CDR2: LGHNT, FRNRAP. The CDR3 loop is CASGLAPSGRVETQYF. The CDR3 region has the DNA TGTGCTAGTGGTTTGGCCCCATCAGGACGAGTAGAGACCCAGTACTTC.

This clonotype was found a few times. CDR3 sequence: CAISESTGGSRGNTIYF. The CDR3 nucleotides are TGTGCCATCAGTGAGTCTACAGGGGGATCCAGAGGAAACACCATATATTTT. The chain recombines TRBV10-3 with TRBJ1-3; 8 bases map to TRBD1. The CDR3 covers 17 residues. Germline CDR1 reads ENHRY; CDR2 reads SYGVKD. Trimming removed 0 bases from V and 4 bases from J; junction bases left unmatched: 8.

The table lists this clonotype with a few counts. J is TRBJ2-7 and V is TRBV6-6, with 7 bases lining up with TRBD1. Unmatched junction bases numbered 14, after V lost 6 bases and J lost 9 bases. This CDR3 has 14 residues. The germline gives CDR1 MNHNY, CDR2 SVGAGI (reference sequence). This CDR3 is CASRPTNRGVRQYV. In DNA, the CDR3 is TGTGCCAGCAGACCCACCAACAGGGGAGTGAGGCAGTACGTC.

The chain is built from TRBV7-9 and TRBJ1-4, with no clear D. The CDR3 consists of 12 residues. With 5 bases removed from V and 5 bases from J, the gap between germline ends came to 6 bases. The germline V gene encodes CDR1 SEHNR and CDR2 FQNEAQ (reference sequence). CDR3 bases: TGTGCCAGCAGCCCCCGAAATGAAAAACTGTTTTTT. As protein: CASSPRNEKLFF.

V usage is TRBV9 and J usage is TRBJ2-3; 7 nucleotides align to TRBD2. Germline values: CDR1 SGDLS, CDR2 YYNGEE. The length of the CDR3 is 14 residues. V was clipped by 0 bases and J by 6 bases; unmatched bases: 4. The CDR3 bases are TGTGCCAGCAGCGTAGTAGGACTAGAGGATACGCAGTATTTT. Protein product: CASSVVGLEDTQYF.

The V call is TRBV5-1, the J call TRBJ1-3, with D hard to call. The CDR3 sequence is 13 residues long. The germline V and J ends were trimmed by 5 bases and 0 bases, with 6 bases remaining between them. Looked up from germline, CDR1 is SGHRS and CDR2 is YFSETQ. The CDR3 bases are TGCGCCAGCAGGATAAACTCTGGAAACACCATATATTTT. Residues: CASRINSGNTIYF.

This sequence joins TRBV29-1 and TRBJ1-2, with 8 bases that match TRBD1. The CDR3 runs 11 residues. Trimming removed 6 bases from V and 9 bases from J; junction bases left unmatched: 6. Germline CDR1 and CDR2: SQVTM and ANQGSEA. The CDR3 region is CSVDDRGSYTF. The CDR3 DNA follows: TGCAGCGTGGATGACAGGGGTAGCTACACCTTC.

This sequence joins TRBV20-1 and TRBJ2-5; TRBD2 matches at 7 bases. Trimming took 3 bases from V and 3 from J; bases not matched to a gene: 4. The CDR3 is made up of 13 amino acids. Germline CDR1 is DFQATT and CDR2 is SNEGSKA (reference sequence). CDR3 region: CSASGTTKETQYF. The CDR3 nucleotides read TGCAGTGCTAGCGGGACTACCAAAGAGACCCAGTACTTC.

The sample holds a few counts of this clonotype. The V and J genes are TRBV7-3 and TRBJ1-3, with 7 bases fitting TRBD1. The ends lost 2 bases at V and 3 bases at J; junction bases unmatched: 4. The germline gives CDR1 SGHTA, CDR2 FQGTGA. This CDR3 comprises 15 residues. The CDR3: CASSLSGGYGNTIYF. The CDR3, as DNA: TGTGCCAGCAGCTTATCAGGGGGATATGGAAACACCATATATTTT.

The chain recombines TRBV7-9 with TRBJ2-1; no clear D gene. The CDR3 is 15 amino acids. The V end lost 5 bases, the J end lost 5 bases, and 16 bases lay between the germline ends. Germline values: CDR1 SEHNR, CDR2 FQNEAQ (reference sequence). The CDR3 nucleotides are TGTGCCAGCAGCCCCTACTCAGGTGGACACAATGAGCAGTTCTTC. Translated, it gives CASSPYSGGHNEQFF.

There are a few counts of this clonotype. The chain employs TRBV5-5 and TRBJ2-7, with D perhaps given as TRBD1 or TRBD2 (6 bases each). Germline CDR1 SGHKS, CDR2 YYEKEE (reference sequence). V was clipped by 5 bases and J by 0 bases, with 15 bases between them. The CDR3 has 15 amino acids. As DNA, the CDR3 is TGTGCCAGCAGGGTGAGGGGGGCCCTCTCCTACGAGCAGTACTTC. It codes for CASRVRGALSYEQYF.

This clonotype turned up a few times. The gene calls are TRBV11-2 and TRBJ2-5; D ambiguous. The CDR3 has 15 amino acids. Germline V gene lookup returns CDR1 SGHAT and CDR2 FQNNGV. V was clipped by 1 base and J by 2 bases, with 11 bases between them. CDR3 sequence reads: CASSLVTFLQETQYF. The CDR3 DNA reads as TGTGCCAGCAGCTTAGTAACCTTCTTACAAGAGACCCAGTACTTC. Full variable domain (outside the CDR3, taken from reference TRBV11-2 and TRBJ2-5): EAGVAQSPRYKIIEKRQSVAFWCNPISGHATLYWYQQILGQGPKLLIQFQNNGVVDDSQLPKDRFSAERLKGVDSTLKIQPAKLEDSAVYLCASSLVTFLQETQYFGPGTRLLVL.

This clonotype was counted only a few times. The rearrangement links TRBV29-1 to TRBJ2-7; no definite D call. There are 13 residues in the CDR3. Germline V CDR1 and CDR2: SQVTM, ANQGSEA. V lost 5 bases to trimming and J lost 4 bases, with 15 bases between them. CDR3 coding DNA: TGCAGCGTTAGGAGTGACCCAAGTTACGAGCAGTACTTC. Amino acids: CSVRSDPSYEQYF.

The chain joins TRBV6-5 to TRBJ1-2; TRBD1 matches at 7 bases. J gave up 5 bases and V 8 bases, and 5 bases lay outside the gene matches. The CDR3 length is 12 residues. Per the germline V gene, CDR1 is MNHEY and CDR2 is SVGAGI. The CDR3, as DNA: TGTGCCAGCGACGGGACAGTTTATGGCTACACCTTC. It encodes CASDGTVYGYTF.

This clonotype has only a few counts. A read error may produce the germline difference seen at one junction end. The chain recombines TRBV7-7 with TRBJ2-5; D is unclear. Germline CDR1 reads SSHAT; CDR2 reads FNYEAQ (reference sequence). The CDR3 runs 14 residues. CDR3 in DNA: TGTGCTAGCAGCTTAGTTCAAGTTCAAGAGACCCAGTACTTC. Its protein product is CASSLVQVQETQYF.

V is TRBV29-1 and J is TRBJ2-7; either TRBD1 or TRBD2 may fit D (5 bases each). Germline CDR1 SQVTM, CDR2 ANQGSEA. Deletions cut 0 bases from V and 1 base from J, with 13 bases between. The CDR3 contains 15 residues. This chain's CDR3 is CSVEEGSRESYEQYF. CDR3 DNA sequence: TGCAGCGTTGAAGAGGGGTCCAGGGAGTCCTACGAGCAGTACTTC.